Listed below are T cell receptor beta chains from one sample, sequenced in a study of cytomegalovirus exposure and HLA in healthy donors. The protocol was immunoSEQ multiplex PCR, while the TCRdb copy is restricted to in-frame clones and leaves out a portion. The sample carries 120,000 or so clones, around 70% recorded once. Sequencing was performed on PBMCs. All receptors derive from a young man in good health and CMV-seropositive. Each CDR3 is given with its conserved first and last residue. A D gene is named only where the DNA matches it firmly. The size entry is marked missing in some rows and otherwise reads once, few, many or a size class.

D gene: .; V gene: TRBV9; clone size: .; J gene: TRBJ2-7; CDR3 protein: CASSVDGDMESEQYF; CDR3 DNA: TGTGCCAGCAGCGTAGACGGAGATATGGAGTCCGAGCAGTACTTC
D gene: .; V gene: TRBV9; clone size: .; J gene: TRBJ2-2; CDR3 protein: CASSTTEAGHPAVSGELFF; CDR3 DNA: TGTGCCAGCAGCACAACCGAGGCGGGCCACCCGGCTGTGAGCGGGGAGCTGTTTTTT
D gene: TRBD1; V gene: TRBV10-1; clone size: few; J gene: TRBJ2-2; CDR3 protein: CASSDRDRVIAGELFF; CDR3 DNA: TGCGCCAGCAGTGACCGGGACAGGGTAATAGCCGGGGAGCTGTTTTTT
D gene: TRBD1; V gene: TRBV19; clone size: once; J gene: TRBJ2-2; CDR3 protein: CASRMDRDDTGELFF; CDR3 DNA: TGTGCCAGTAGGATGGACAGGGACGACACCGGGGAGCTGTTTTTT
D gene: TRBD1; V gene: TRBV9; clone size: .; J gene: TRBJ1-2; CDR3 protein: CASSVGPGQGYGYTF; CDR3 DNA: TGTGCCAGCAGCGTGGGTCCGGGACAGGGTTATGGCTACACCTTC
D gene: TRBD1; V gene: TRBV7-9; clone size: .; J gene: TRBJ1-3; CDR3 protein: CASGTGFGNTIYF; CDR3 DNA: TGTGCCAGTGGGACAGGGTTTGGAAACACCATATATTTT
D gene: TRBD1; V gene: TRBV6-1; clone size: once; J gene: TRBJ1-1; CDR3 protein: CASSPRTGLDTEAFF; CDR3 DNA: TGTGCCAGCAGTCCAAGGACAGGGTTGGACACTGAAGCTTTCTTT
D gene: .; V gene: TRBV13; clone size: .; J gene: TRBJ1-1; CDR3 protein: CASSSPWNTEAFF; CDR3 DNA: TGTGCCAGCAGCTCCCCATGGAACACTGAAGCTTTCTTT
D gene: TRBD1; V gene: TRBV28; clone size: .; J gene: TRBJ1-5; CDR3 protein: CANSNRRGPNQPQHF; CDR3 DNA: TGTGCCAACTCAAACAGAAGGGGGCCAAATCAGCCCCAGCATTTT
D gene: TRBD1; V gene: TRBV11-2; clone size: .; J gene: TRBJ1-2; CDR3 protein: CASSFLGQGDGYTF; CDR3 DNA: TGTGCCAGCAGCTTTCTCGGACAGGGGGATGGCTACACCTTC
D gene: .; V gene: TRBV9; clone size: .; J gene: TRBJ2-7; CDR3 protein: CASSQGLRYEQYF; CDR3 DNA: TGTGCCAGCAGCCAAGGCCTGAGGTACGAGCAGTACTTC
D gene: TRBD1; V gene: TRBV28; clone size: few; J gene: TRBJ2-1; CDR3 protein: CASSFGDSLNEQFF; CDR3 DNA: TGTGCCAGCAGTTTCGGGGACAGCCTCAATGAGCAGTTCTTC
D gene: TRBD1; V gene: TRBV10-3; clone size: .; J gene: TRBJ2-1; CDR3 protein: CAIREDRSAYNEQFF; CDR3 DNA: TGTGCCATCAGAGAGGACAGGTCGGCCTACAATGAGCAGTTCTTC
D gene: TRBD1; V gene: TRBV5-8; clone size: .; J gene: TRBJ2-5; CDR3 protein: CASSTGVWWETQYF; CDR3 DNA: TGTGCCAGCAGTACAGGGGTATGGTGGGAGACCCAGTACTTC
D gene: .; V gene: TRBV4-3; clone size: .; J gene: TRBJ2-2; CDR3 protein: CASSQESGAGELFF; CDR3 DNA: TGCGCCAGCAGCCAAGAATCCGGGGCCGGGGAGCTGTTTTTT
D gene: TRBD1; V gene: TRBV7-3; clone size: .; J gene: TRBJ1-1; CDR3 protein: CASSLTAGGRTEAFF; CDR3 DNA: TGTGCCAGCAGCTTAACTGCAGGGGGCCGTACTGAAGCTTTCTTT
D gene: TRBD1; V gene: TRBV7-9; clone size: .; J gene: TRBJ1-1; CDR3 protein: CASSLDWTGETEAFF; CDR3 DNA: TGTGCCAGCAGCTTAGATTGGACAGGGGAGACTGAAGCTTTCTTT
D gene: TRBD1; V gene: TRBV5-1; clone size: .; J gene: TRBJ2-3; CDR3 protein: CASSLGTGGPDTQYF; CDR3 DNA: TGCGCCAGCAGCTTGGGCACAGGGGGCCCAGATACGCAGTATTTT
D gene: TRBD1; V gene: TRBV2; clone size: .; J gene: TRBJ1-2; CDR3 protein: CASSERDRSYGYTF; CDR3 DNA: TGTGCCAGCAGTGAAAGGGACAGGAGTTACGGCTACACCTTC
D gene: TRBD2; V gene: TRBV19; clone size: .; J gene: TRBJ2-7; CDR3 protein: CASSRGLAFTSVIGDEQYF; CDR3 DNA: TGTGCCAGTAGTCGCGGACTAGCTTTTACGTCGGTGATTGGGGACGAGCAGTACTTC
D gene: .; V gene: TRBV19; clone size: .; J gene: TRBJ1-2; CDR3 protein: CASNLVGSRTARDYGYTF; CDR3 DNA: TGTGCCAGTAATCTAGTGGGATCCCGGACAGCACGAGACTATGGCTACACCTTC
D gene: TRBD1; V gene: TRBV6-6; clone size: once; J gene: TRBJ2-3; CDR3 protein: CASSPGQGPDTQYF; CDR3 DNA: TGTGCCAGCAGTCCGGGACAGGGACCAGATACGCAGTATTTT
D gene: .; V gene: TRBV5-8; clone size: once; J gene: TRBJ1-5; CDR3 protein: CASKGRPGDLGQPQHF; CDR3 DNA: TGTGCCAGCAAAGGGAGGCCGGGGGACTTAGGACAGCCCCAGCATTTT
D gene: TRBD2; V gene: TRBV9; clone size: .; J gene: TRBJ2-1; CDR3 protein: CASSIRGSGSYNEQFF; CDR3 DNA: TGTGCCAGCAGCATCCGTGGGAGCGGGAGCTACAATGAGCAGTTCTTC
D gene: TRBD1; V gene: TRBV18; clone size: .; J gene: TRBJ2-2; CDR3 protein: CASSPSGQTNTGELFF; CDR3 DNA: TGTGCCAGCTCACCTTCGGGACAGACGAACACCGGGGAGCTGTTTTTT
D gene: .; V gene: TRBV4-1; clone size: .; J gene: TRBJ2-1; CDR3 protein: CASSQDPRGGEQFF; CDR3 DNA: TGCGCCAGCAGCCAAGATCCACGGGGAGGTGAGCAGTTCTTC
D gene: TRBD1; V gene: TRBV6-1; clone size: .; J gene: TRBJ2-2; CDR3 protein: CASSDPRTGGTGELFF; CDR3 DNA: TGTGCCAGCAGTGACCCTAGGACAGGGGGGACCGGGGAGCTGTTTTTT
D gene: .; V gene: TRBV2; clone size: .; J gene: TRBJ2-2; CDR3 protein: CASRRDSLRTGELFF; CDR3 DNA: TGTGCCAGCAGGCGGGACTCCCTTAGAACCGGGGAGCTGTTTTTT
D gene: .; V gene: TRBV28; clone size: few; J gene: TRBJ2-3; CDR3 protein: CARRVAGRTDTQYF; CDR3 DNA: TGTGCCCGGAGGGTGGCAGGGCGGACAGATACGCAGTATTTT